The T cell receptor beta chain under discussion was sequenced for a study of T-cell reconstitution after alpha-beta-depleted transplantation in children. The CDR3 spans 13 residues. Between the trimmed V and J ends, which lost 3 bases and 4 bases, there was a span of 10 bases. Preparation of the TCRbeta library used unique molecular identifiers. TCRdb called the PCR reads again in MiXCR, with one record for every CDR3 protein. The sample has around 680,000 distinct CDR3 sequences, 15% to 20% seen once. This clonotype was seen more than once but under ten times. The material was PBMCs from the stem cell graft donor, obtained from the stem cell graft. This chain connects TRBV12-3 or TRBV12-4 to TRBJ2-7, with a tentative D call TRBD2 (5 bases). This clonotype originated in a human donor who donated a stem cell graft to a child with acute myeloid leukemia. The DNA of the CDR3 is TGTGCCAGCAGTTTTGGGGAGATATACGAGCAGTACTTC. Protein product: CASSFGEIYEQYF.